The 14 T cell receptor beta chains below come from one sample, sequenced in a study. Produced via immunoSEQ multiplex PCR; TCRdb's table is partial and in-frame only. The sample records 68,000 or so clones, 85% to 95% being singletons. The sequencing sample was made of PBMCs. The receptors come from a man aged 40-50 years with rheumatoid arthritis.

The chain recombines TRBV30 with TRBJ1-1; a weak D match, TRBD1 (6 bases). The CDR3 contains 16 residues. Germline assignment: CDR1 GTSNPN and CDR2 SVGIG (reference sequence). The V end was cut by 0 bases, the J end by 3 bases, with 17 bases between. CDR3 residues: CAWSVTGGWADTEAFF. The CDR3 bases are TGTGCCTGGAGTGTAACGGGGGGCTGGGCGGACACTGAAGCTTTCTTT.

J is TRBJ2-1 and V is TRBV5-1; TRBD1 agrees at 7 bases. Trimming at V came to 2 bases and at J to 5 bases, leaving 10 bases not matched to a gene. The length of the CDR3 is 16 residues. Germline loops: CDR1 SGHRS, CDR2 YFSETQ. The CDR3 DNA follows: TGCGCCAGCAGCTTCTACCCCGGACAGGCTAACAATGAGCAGTTCTTC. It specifies CASSFYPGQANNEQFF.

CDR3 nucleotide sequence: TGCGCCAGCTCGGTTAGCGGGGATGAGCAGTTCTTC. This codes for CASSVSGDEQFF. J is TRBJ2-1 and V is TRBV5-1, with 8 bases matching TRBD2. CDR1 is SGHRS, CDR2 YFSETQ, per germline. The CDR3 covers 12 residues. V trimming: 7 bases; J trimming: 8 bases; junction bases outside the gene matches: 5.

The CDR3 nucleotides read TGTGCCAGCATTGGACAGAACTCCATGAACACTGAAGCTTTCTTT. This gives the protein CASIGQNSMNTEAFF. The chain joins TRBV6-4 to TRBJ1-1; the D gene is possibly TRBD1 (6 bases). CDR3 size: 15 residues. Germline loops: CDR1 MRHNA, CDR2 SNTAGT. V lost 7 bases and J lost 0, with 15 bases in between.

This clone was observed a handful of times. The chain couples TRBV30 to TRBJ2-2, with D unclear. Germline values: CDR1 GTSNPN, CDR2 SVGIG (reference sequence). V was trimmed by 0 bases and J by 0 bases, leaving 8 bases between them. This CDR3 region has 15 residues. CDR3 DNA: TGTGCCTGGAGTGTACTCCGAGCGAACACCGGGGAGCTGTTTTTT. Translation: CAWSVLRANTGELFF.

The V call is TRBV30, the J call TRBJ1-1; a weak D match, TRBD1 (5 bases). Per germline, CDR1 GTSNPN and CDR2 SVGIG (reference sequence). Trimming pared 2 bases from V and 5 bases from J, leaving 9 bases between. CDR3 length: 12 residues. CDR3 nucleotides: TGTGCCTGGAGTTCAGGGAGGACTGAAGCTTTCTTT. Its protein is CAWSSGRTEAFF.

The chain combines TRBV27 with TRBJ2-7, with TRBD1 matching over 7 bases. Germline CDR1 reads MNHEY; CDR2 reads SMNVEV (reference sequence). The V and J ends lost 5 bases and 2 bases, in that order; junction bases with no gene match: 3. The CDR3 contains 13 residues. The CDR3 reads CASSPGQTYEQYF. CDR3 nucleotides: TGTGCCAGCAGTCCGGGACAGACCTACGAGCAGTACTTC.

The rearrangement joins TRBV5-6 to TRBJ1-6; no reliable D call. V dropped 4 bases and J dropped 9 bases, with 14 bases sitting between them. Germline V gives CDR1 SGHDT, CDR2 YYEEEE. CDR3 length: 14 amino acids. The CDR3 sequence: CASSPSGSSSPLHF. Written as DNA, the CDR3 is TGTGCCAGCAGCCCCTCTGGGAGCTCTTCACCCCTCCACTTT. The full variable domain, rest sourced from reference TRBV5-6 and TRBJ1-6, is DAGVTQSPTHLIKTRGQQVTLRCSPKSGHDTVSWYQQALGQGPQFIFQYYEEEERQRGNFPDRFSGHQFPNYSSELNVNALLLGDSALYLCASSPSGSSSPLHFGNGTRLTVT.

The V gene is TRBV5-1, the J gene TRBJ2-3; TRBD1 matches 8 bases. Germline CDR1 SGHRS, CDR2 YFSETQ. The CDR3 sequence is 16 residues long. V lost 3 bases and J lost 2; bases outside the gene matches: 8. CDR3 sequence reads: CASSYAGTGPTDTQYF. As DNA, the CDR3 is TGCGCCAGCAGCTATGCCGGGACAGGACCCACAGATACGCAGTATTTT.

This sequence joins TRBV7-9 and TRBJ1-5; D uncertain. The germline V gene has CDR1 SEHNR and CDR2 FQNEAQ (reference sequence). CDR3 length: 12 residues. V lost 3 bases and J lost 3, with 3 bases in between. The DNA of the CDR3 is TGTGCCAGCAGCTTCCCCAATCAGCCCCAGCATTTT. It encodes CASSFPNQPQHF.

The J gene is TRBJ1-1, the V gene TRBV27, with 10 bases lining up with TRBD1. V shed 5 bases, J shed 3 bases, and the junction held 6 bases outside the gene matches. CDR1 MNHEY and CDR2 SMNVEV come from the germline V gene (reference sequence). CDR3 length: 15 residues. CDR3 in amino acids: CASSGTGEGYTEAFF. CDR3 DNA: TGTGCCAGCAGTGGGACAGGGGAGGGGTACACTGAAGCTTTCTTT.

J is TRBJ2-2 and V is TRBV9; D may be TRBD1 (5 bases). CDR1 and CDR2 (germline): SGDLS, YYNGEE. V gave up 2 bases and J gave up 4 bases, with 12 bases separating them. This CDR3 has 15 amino acids. DNA for the CDR3: TGTGCCAGCAGCGTTTCACAGGTCGCCACCGGGGAGCTGTTTTTT. It translates to CASSVSQVATGELFF.

V and J are TRBV5-1 and TRBJ1-5; no reliable D call. Trimming pared 0 bases from V and 7 bases from J, leaving 11 bases between. Germline CDR1 reads SGHRS; CDR2 reads YFSETQ. The CDR3 runs to 14 residues. Written as DNA, the CDR3 is TGCGCCAGCAGCTTGGAGGGTAACGGCCAGCCCCAGCATTTT. Its translation: CASSLEGNGQPQHF.

This clone appeared a single time. V usage is TRBV3-1 (or the pseudogene TRBV3-2) and J usage is TRBJ2-1; D call uncertain. The V gene lost 1 base and the J gene lost 13 bases, with 11 bases spanning the gap. The germline V gene has CDR1 LGHDT and CDR2 YNNKEL (reference sequence). The CDR3 runs to 12 residues. Written as DNA, the CDR3 is TGTGCCAGCAGCCAAGGGACGGTCATCCAGTTCTTC. Protein product: CASSQGTVIQFF.